This T cell receptor (beta chain) was recovered during a study of CD8+CD57+ T cells in acquired aplastic anemia (dated by TCRdb to about 2018). The study in broad terms: DNA extracted from sorted CD4+ and CD8+ cells had a mean of roughly 3.4 ug, with a range of roughly 0.18 to 27.4 ug. A CD8+CD57+ expansion meant a frequency higher than the mean frequency seen in healthy subjects.

TCR beta VDJ combination and CDR3 sequence profiling used genomic DNA as the template. TCR repertoire sequencing was run on an Illumina HiSeq 2000. On the authors' methods: Repertoire assessment relied on Simpson's diversity index, CDR3 size and DJ length profiles, and TRBV/TRBJ rearrangement plots. The immunodominant clone was defined as the most abundant DNA sequence in deep sequencing data. CDR3 amino acid sequences were screened for sharing across subjects and were compared with published repertoires and the VDJdb database. TCRdb handled the public reads itself, with Q25 trimming in fastp and clone calling in MiXCR, and kept productive beta chains. When rows share a CDR3 protein, they turn into one entry using the most common DNA and genes. The V and J calls here are based on TCRdb, not the publication. This sample has 180,000 or so distinct CDR3 sequences in its table, and less than 50% of those were observed once. About 1.8% of the sample is in the top ten clones.

Flow cytometry had shown CD8+CD57+ cell expansion in the patients selected for sequencing. All patients had severe acquired aplastic anemia diagnosed by International Study of Aplastic Anemia and Agranulocytosis and Camitta criteria. No patient had received any therapy when blood was sampled. TCR repertoires of sorted CD4+ and CD8+ blood T cells from severe aplastic anemia patients and healthy subjects were deep-sequenced in the study. Patients were enrolled under clinicaltrials.gov protocols 00001620, 01623167, 00001397, 00071045, 00081523 and 00961064 in the USA. Ficoll-Paque density gradient centrifugation was used to isolate peripheral blood mononuclear cells. CD4+ and CD8+ T cells were sorted by FACS or magnetic beads before DNA extraction. General findings and caveats noted by the study authors: Around 27 CD8+ CDR3 sequences were shared between patients and controls but appeared highly expressed in patients and within their immunodominant clones. Patients and healthy controls showed no significant difference in CD8+ Simpson's diversity (P=0.060).

About this clonotype itself: The target of this receptor is not known. One base away there is no much larger clone; base qualities are not given.

Deletion took 4 bases off V and 4 bases off J, with a span of 9 bases between the germline ends. The CDR3 covers 13 residues, taking in both the cysteine and the phenylalanine. Only the CDR3 part of the read is kept: 39 bases, read in frame from the first base. The germline V gene provides CDR1 ENHRY and CDR2 SYGVKD. The sequenced material came from sorted CD4+, CD8+, or CD8+CD57+ T cells (not recorded which) from PBMCs. Recombination joined TRBV10-3 with TRBJ2-3; the D segment could be TRBD1, given 6 matching bases. This sequence was found in a human donor with aplastic anemia. The CDR3 reads CAISAKGADTQYF. The DNA reads as follows: TGTGCCATCAGTGCTAAGGGGGCAGATACGCAGTATTTT.